The rows below give T cell receptor beta chains drawn from one sample of a study of blood T cell repertoires in COVID-19. The repertoire was sequenced with immunoSEQ multiplex PCR; TCRdb's copy has only in-frame clones and lacks some. The data show fewer than 350,000 clones, around 88% seen once. The sample consisted of peripheral blood. The receptors here all came from a woman aged 25 to 39 with COVID-19, enrolled during active disease. Both conserved end residues are part of each CDR3. The D gene is left open where the match is weak. Clone size is shown for a subset of rows, as once, few, many or a class of expanded clone.

TRBD2	TRBV11-2	TRBJ2-1	NA	TGTGCCAGCAGGAAAATCCGGGGGGACCATGAGCAGTTCTTC	CASRKIRGDHEQFF
NA	TRBV5-1	TRBJ1-1	NA	TGCGCCAGCAGCTTGGGTTCCGAGAGGGAAGCTTTCTTT	CASSLGSEREAFF
NA	TRBV5-4	TRBJ2-5	NA	TGTGCCAGCAGCTTGGGCCCAGTCGGGACACAAGAGACCCAGTACTTC	CASSLGPVGTQETQYF
NA	TRBV28	TRBJ1-5	NA	TGTGCCAGCAGTCCCCCGGGGAGACTCAATCAGCCCCAGCATTTT	CASSPPGRLNQPQHF
TRBD2	TRBV19	TRBJ2-3	NA	TGTGCCAGTAGAGCACGAGGCGGGGGTTTCACAGATACGCAGTATTTT	CASRARGGGFTDTQYF
TRBD2	TRBV5-6	TRBJ2-1	NA	TGTGCCAGCAGCTTGTCGCGGACTAGCGGGGCGTACAATGAGCAGTTCTTC	CASSLSRTSGAYNEQFF
NA	TRBV4-2	TRBJ2-1	NA	TGTGCCAGCAGCCCCGGGACACGATACAATGAGCAGTTCTTC	CASSPGTRYNEQFF
TRBD1	TRBV4-3	TRBJ1-4	NA	TGCGCCAGCAGCACAAACAGGGGGTGGGGTGAAAAACTGTTTTTT	CASSTNRGWGEKLFF
NA	TRBV5-1	TRBJ2-1	NA	TGCGCCAGCAGCTTAACTAGCAACCATGAGCAGTTCTTC	CASSLTSNHEQFF
TRBD1	TRBV27	TRBJ1-6	NA	TGTGCCAGCAGTTCCCCTGACAGGGGCGTGTATAATTCACCCCTCCACTTT	CASSSPDRGVYNSPLHF
TRBD2	TRBV15	TRBJ2-5	NA	TGTGCCACCAGCCGGACTAGTGCCCTGGAGACCCAGTACTTC	CATSRTSALETQYF
NA	TRBV6-2/TRBV6-3	TRBJ1-5	NA	TGTGCCAGCAGTTACGCACGCAGGCCCCAGCATTTT	CASSYARRPQHF
NA	TRBV5-1	TRBJ2-3	NA	TGCGCCAGCAGCTTGCAGGGGACGGATACGCAGTATTTT	CASSLQGTDTQYF
TRBD2	TRBV11-2	TRBJ2-1	NA	TGTGCCAGCAGCTTAGGAGCGGGGGGCTTGAATGAGCAGTTCTTC	CASSLGAGGLNEQFF
NA	TRBV4-3	TRBJ1-2	NA	TGCGCCAGCAGCCAAATGAGGGGCACAGGGAGTAACTATGGCTACACCTTC	CASSQMRGTGSNYGYTF
TRBD1	TRBV6-5	TRBJ1-1	NA	TGTGCCAGCAGTTACGGACAGGGTTGGAACACTGAAGCTTTCTTT	CASSYGQGWNTEAFF
NA	TRBV20-1	TRBJ1-4	NA	TGCAGTGCTAGTGAGCGGCAGGGGAGTGAAAAACTGTTTTTT	CSASERQGSEKLFF
TRBD1	TRBV6-6	TRBJ1-2	NA	TGTGCCAGCATACAGGGGGTTAATGAACGGGGCTACACCTTC	CASIQGVNERGYTF
TRBD2	TRBV7-3	TRBJ2-1	NA	TGTGCCAGCAGCCCGCTCCCAGCGGGGGGGCGCAATGAGCAGTTCTTC	CASSPLPAGGRNEQFF
TRBD2	TRBV11-3	TRBJ2-5	NA	TGTGCCAGCAGCTTAGAATCTAGTAGCGGGGGGCCGGTACAGACCCAGTACTTC	CASSLESSSGGPVQTQYF
NA	TRBV6-1	TRBJ2-2	NA	TGTGCCAGCAGTGAAGCGTCGGAGGGAGCAAACGGGGAGCTGTTTTTT	CASSEASEGANGELFF
NA	TRBV9	TRBJ2-7	many	TGTGCCAGCAGCGTGGAGGGGGCCGGAGAGCAGTACTTC	CASSVEGAGEQYF
NA	TRBV7-2	TRBJ1-6	NA	TGTGCCAGCAGCTTAGTCACAGGGAATAATTCACCCCTCCACTTT	CASSLVTGNNSPLHF
NA	TRBV4-1	TRBJ1-2	NA	TGCGCCAGCAGCCAAGGTCGGGGAACTAACTATGGCTACACCTTC	CASSQGRGTNYGYTF
NA	TRBV4-2	TRBJ1-5	NA	TGTGCCAGCAGCCAAGATAGGTCAGGGCAGCCCCAGCATTTT	CASSQDRSGQPQHF
NA	TRBV27	TRBJ1-1	few	TGTGCCAGCAGTTTATTAGGCCAGGGGAAAGCTTTCTTT	CASSLLGQGKAFF
TRBD1	TRBV7-2	TRBJ1-6	NA	TGTGCCAGCAGCCGGTCGACGACAGGGGGTTCTTCACCCCTCCACTTT	CASSRSTTGGSSPLHF
TRBD1	TRBV11-2	TRBJ1-6	NA	TGTGCCAGCAGCCTAACAGGGGTTAATTCACCCCTCCACTTT	CASSLTGVNSPLHF
TRBD1	TRBV7-6	TRBJ2-5	once	TGTGCCAGCAGCGCCTACCCGGACAGGGGAGAGACCCAGTACTTC	CASSAYPDRGETQYF
TRBD2	TRBV7-2	TRBJ2-3	NA	TGTGCCAGCAGTACCGGGACTAGCGGGGGAATTAGCACAGATACGCAGTATTTT	CASSTGTSGGISTDTQYF
NA	TRBV11-3	TRBJ1-1	NA	TGTGCCAGCAGCTTACTCCGCGAGGCTGAAGCTTTCTTT	CASSLLREAEAFF
NA	TRBV7-2	TRBJ1-4	NA	TGTGCCAGCAGCTTGTCGAACCAGGGAGAAAAACTGTTTTTT	CASSLSNQGEKLFF
TRBD1	TRBV7-2	TRBJ1-2	NA	TGTGCCAGCAGCTCCCGGACAGGGGACGTCTATGGCTACACCTTC	CASSSRTGDVYGYTF
NA	TRBV4-3	TRBJ2-1	NA	TGCGCCAGCAGCCAAGGTCGAACTAGCTTATCGGATGAGCAGTTCTTC	CASSQGRTSLSDEQFF
NA	TRBV30	TRBJ2-7	once	TGTGCCTGGAGCAGACAATTGAGCTCCTACGAGCAGTACTTC	CAWSRQLSSYEQYF
TRBD1	TRBV5-4	TRBJ1-1	NA	TGTGCCAGCAGCCCCCGTTATAGGGACAGGGGGAACACTGAAGCTTTCTTT	CASSPRYRDRGNTEAFF
NA	TRBV28	TRBJ1-2	NA	TGTGCCAGCACCGACCAGGACACCTATGGCTACACCTTC	CASTDQDTYGYTF